Included here is one TCR beta chain sequence, with context. Clones were sequenced by immunoSEQ multiplex PCR, and TCRdb holds only the in-frame ones, with some missing. The table has approximately 58,000 clones, about 85% seen once; the top ten hold 0.76%. The sample belongs to a study of OX40 agonist ivuxolimab in advanced cancers. V was clipped by 3 bases and J by 4 bases, with 10 bases between them. The CDR3 consists of 13 residues. CDR1 and CDR2 (germline): SQVTM, ANQGSEA. The clonotype originates from an adult with an advanced solid tumor such as melanoma, head and neck, liver or kidney cancer. This sample comprised CD4+ or CD8+ T cells sorted from blood, obtained in a trial of the OX40 agonist ivuxolimab. The genes are TRBV29-1 and TRBJ2-1; D remains unclear. CDR3 amino acids: CSVDSLGYNEQFF. CDR3 nucleotide sequence: TGCAGCGTTGACAGTCTCGGGTACAATGAGCAGTTCTTC.